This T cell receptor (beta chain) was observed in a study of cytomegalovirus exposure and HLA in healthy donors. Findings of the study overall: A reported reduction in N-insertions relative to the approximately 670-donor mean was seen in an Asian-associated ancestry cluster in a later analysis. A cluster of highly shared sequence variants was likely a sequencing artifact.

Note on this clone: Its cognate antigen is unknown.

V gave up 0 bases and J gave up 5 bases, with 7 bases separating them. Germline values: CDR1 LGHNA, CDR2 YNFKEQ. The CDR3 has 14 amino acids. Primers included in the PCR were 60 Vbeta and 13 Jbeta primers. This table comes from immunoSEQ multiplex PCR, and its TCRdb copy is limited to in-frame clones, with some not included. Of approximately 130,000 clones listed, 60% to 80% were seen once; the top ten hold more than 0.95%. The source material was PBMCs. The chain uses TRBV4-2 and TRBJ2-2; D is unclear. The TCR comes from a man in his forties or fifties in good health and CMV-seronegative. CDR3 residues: CASSQDTGTGELFF. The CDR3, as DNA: TGTGCCAGCAGCCAAGATACCGGTACCGGGGAGCTGTTTTTT.